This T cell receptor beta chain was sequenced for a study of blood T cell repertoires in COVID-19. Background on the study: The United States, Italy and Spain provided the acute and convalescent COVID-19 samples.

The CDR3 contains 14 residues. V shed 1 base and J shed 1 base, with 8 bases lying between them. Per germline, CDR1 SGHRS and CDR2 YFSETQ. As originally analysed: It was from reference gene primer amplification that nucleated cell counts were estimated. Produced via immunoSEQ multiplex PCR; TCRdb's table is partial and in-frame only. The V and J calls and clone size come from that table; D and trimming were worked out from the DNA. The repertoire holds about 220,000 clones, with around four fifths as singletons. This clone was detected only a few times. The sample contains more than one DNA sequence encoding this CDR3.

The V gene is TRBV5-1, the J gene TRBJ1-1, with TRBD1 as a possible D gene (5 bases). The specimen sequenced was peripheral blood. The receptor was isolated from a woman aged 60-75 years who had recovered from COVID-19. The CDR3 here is CASSLTGSNTEAFF. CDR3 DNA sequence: TGCGCCAGCAGCTTGACAGGCTCGAACACTGAAGCTTTCTTT.